Sequencing of this TCR beta chain was carried out in a study of blood T cell repertoires in COVID-19. At the level of the study: PBMCs, B-cell-depleted T cells, or T cells provided the cDNA or gDNA that made up the material.

Profiling relied on immunoSEQ multiplex PCR, and the TCRdb table lists in-frame clones only, not all of them. The sample includes about 180,000 clones, about 87% seen only once; the top ten take under 4.5%. The CDR3 spans 13 residues. Trimming removed 5 bases at V and 5 bases at J, with 11 bases between. Germline assignment: CDR1 LNHNV and CDR2 YYDKDF (reference sequence). This rearrangement joins TRBV15 to TRBJ2-3, with D possibly being TRBD2 (5 bases). Sequencing was performed on peripheral blood. This sequence was found in a woman in her twenties or thirties with acute or convalescent COVID-19. The CDR3 region is CATSARAGDTQYF. The CDR3 coding sequence is TGTGCCACCAGCGCGAGGGCCGGAGATACGCAGTATTTT.